This T cell receptor (beta chain) was found in a study of tumor-infiltrating lymphocytes in primary liver carcinoma. Overall study results and limits: Bulk unsorted sampling precluded comparing CD4+ and CD8+ repertoires. Tumor-adjacent and tumor-blood pairs showed less overlap than tumor region pairs.

A constant-region primer primed TCR beta cDNA synthesis from about 0.45 ug of total RNA. What produced the TCR beta libraries was three nested multiplex PCR rounds using slightly modified ARM-PCR. Amplification in the first two PCR rounds was performed using TRBV1-TRBV30 forward primers and a C-beta reverse primer for 10 cycles each. A single record per CDR3 protein comes from TCRdb applying MiXCR to the multiplex PCR reads. This sample yields approximately 340,000 distinct CDR3 sequences, of which less than 65% are seen a single time; approximately 5.9% belongs to the top ten. CDR3 length: 19 amino acids. On this clonotype: The antigen is undetermined.

The blood RNA (from unsorted whole blood) was obtained, and germline DNA was also extracted. These patients lived with chronic HBV infection and had never been treated. The specimen was peripheral blood. This sequence joins TRBV12-2 and TRBJ2-7; the table's TRBD2 call for D was not verified on the DNA. TRBV12-2 is reported as a pseudogene. The sequence was obtained from a man aged 35 to 55 with primary liver carcinoma and hepatitis B virus infection. This chain's CDR3 is CASRPRLGLAGGYAYEQHF. In nucleotides, the CDR3 is TGTGCAAGTCGCCCTAGATTGGGACTAGCGGGTGGTTACGCCTACGAGCAGCACTTC.